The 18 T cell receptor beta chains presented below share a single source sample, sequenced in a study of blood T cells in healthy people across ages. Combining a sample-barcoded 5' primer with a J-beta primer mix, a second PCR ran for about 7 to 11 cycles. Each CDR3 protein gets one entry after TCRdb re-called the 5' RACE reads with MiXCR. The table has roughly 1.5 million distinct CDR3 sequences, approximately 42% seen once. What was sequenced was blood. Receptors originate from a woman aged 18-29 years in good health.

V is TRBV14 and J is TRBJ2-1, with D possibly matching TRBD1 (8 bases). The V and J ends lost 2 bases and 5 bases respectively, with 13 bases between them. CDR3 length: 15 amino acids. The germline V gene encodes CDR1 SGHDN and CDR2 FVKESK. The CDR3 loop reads CASSQWTGTNNEQFF. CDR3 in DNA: TGTGCCAGCAGCCAATGGACAGGGACTAACAATGAGCAGTTCTTC.

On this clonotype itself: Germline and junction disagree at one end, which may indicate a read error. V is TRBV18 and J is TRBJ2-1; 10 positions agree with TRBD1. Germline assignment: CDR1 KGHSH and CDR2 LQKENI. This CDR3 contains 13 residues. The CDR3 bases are TGTGCCAGCCCACCAGGGACAGGGGATGAGCAGTTCTTC. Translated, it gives CASPPGTGDEQFF.

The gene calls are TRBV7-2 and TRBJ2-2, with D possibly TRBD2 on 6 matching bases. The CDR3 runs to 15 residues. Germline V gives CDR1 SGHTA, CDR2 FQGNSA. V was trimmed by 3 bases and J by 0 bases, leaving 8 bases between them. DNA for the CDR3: TGTGCCAGCAGCTTGCGGGACGCGAACACCGGGGAGCTGTTTTTT. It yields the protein CASSLRDANTGELFF.

Here the CDR3 reads CSAAGTVNTGELFF. The CDR3 DNA reads TGCAGCGCAGCCGGGACAGTGAACACCGGGGAGCTGTTTTTT. The chain carries TRBV29-1 and TRBJ2-2, with 7 bases identical to TRBD1. The trim removed 7 bases at V and 1 base at J, leaving 6 bases unmatched. Per germline, CDR1 SQVTM and CDR2 ANQGSEA. CDR3 length: 14 residues.

CDR3 nucleotide sequence: TGCGCCAGCAGCCAAGACGGGACCACAGATACGCAGTATTTT. Its translation: CASSQDGTTDTQYF. V and J are TRBV4-3 and TRBJ2-3, with D perhaps being TRBD1 or TRBD2 (5 bases each). The germline V and J ends were trimmed by 0 bases and 2 bases, with 6 bases remaining between them. The CDR3 has 14 amino acids. The germline V gene has CDR1 LGHNA and CDR2 YSLEER.

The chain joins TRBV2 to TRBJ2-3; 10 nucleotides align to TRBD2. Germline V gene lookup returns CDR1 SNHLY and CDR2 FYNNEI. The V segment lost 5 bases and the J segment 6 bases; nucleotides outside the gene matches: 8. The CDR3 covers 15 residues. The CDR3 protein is CASSLRTSGLDTQYF. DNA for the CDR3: TGTGCCAGCAGTCTCAGGACTAGCGGTCTGGATACGCAGTATTTT. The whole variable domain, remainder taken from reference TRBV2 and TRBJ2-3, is EPEVTQTPSHQVTQMGQEVILRCVPISNHLYFYWYRQILGQKVEFLVSFYNNEISEKSEIFDDQFSVERPDGSNFTLKIRSTKLEDSAMYFCASSLRTSGLDTQYFGPGTRLTVL.

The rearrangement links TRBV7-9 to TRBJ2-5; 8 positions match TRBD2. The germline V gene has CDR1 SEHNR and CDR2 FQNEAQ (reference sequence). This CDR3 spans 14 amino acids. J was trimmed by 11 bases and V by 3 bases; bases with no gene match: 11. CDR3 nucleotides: TGTGCCAGCAGCTTTGTGCGGGAGGTAGGTGAGCAGTACTTC. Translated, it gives CASSFVREVGEQYF. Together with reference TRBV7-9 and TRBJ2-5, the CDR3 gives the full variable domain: DTGVSQNPRHKITKRGQNVTFRCDPISEHNRLYWYRQTLGQGPEFLTYFQNEAQLEKSRLLSDRFSAERPKGSFSTLEIQRTEQGDSAMYLCASSFVREVGEQYFGPGTRLLVL.

The chain's CDR3 is CASSPQGLGQPQHF. The CDR3 DNA follows: TGTGCCAGCAGTCCACAGGGTCTGGGTCAGCCCCAGCATTTT. The V and J genes are TRBV27 and TRBJ1-5; D may be TRBD1 (6 bases). V was cut by 5 bases and J by 6 bases, with 14 bases left in between. In germline, CDR1 is MNHEY, CDR2 SMNVEV (reference sequence). This CDR3 contains 14 residues.

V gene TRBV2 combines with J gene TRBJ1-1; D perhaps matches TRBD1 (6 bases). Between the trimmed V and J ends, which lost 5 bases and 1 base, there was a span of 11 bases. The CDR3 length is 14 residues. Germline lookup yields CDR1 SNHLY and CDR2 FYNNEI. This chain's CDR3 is CASSPGHRNTEAFF. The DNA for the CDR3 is TGTGCCAGCAGTCCGGGACACAGGAACACTGAAGCTTTCTTT.

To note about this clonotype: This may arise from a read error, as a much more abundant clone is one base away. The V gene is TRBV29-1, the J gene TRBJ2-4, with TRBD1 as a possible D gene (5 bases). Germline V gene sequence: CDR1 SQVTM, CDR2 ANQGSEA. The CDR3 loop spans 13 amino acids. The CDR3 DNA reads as TGCAGCATTGAGGACACAGCCAAAAACATTCAGTACTTC. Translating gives CSIEDTAKNIQYF.

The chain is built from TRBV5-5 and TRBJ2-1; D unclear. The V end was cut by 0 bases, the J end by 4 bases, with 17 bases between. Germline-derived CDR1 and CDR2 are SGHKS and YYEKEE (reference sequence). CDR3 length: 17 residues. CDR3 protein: CASSLEVTAIRYNEQFF. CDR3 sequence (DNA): TGTGCCAGCAGCTTGGAAGTTACCGCCATTCGATACAATGAGCAGTTCTTC.

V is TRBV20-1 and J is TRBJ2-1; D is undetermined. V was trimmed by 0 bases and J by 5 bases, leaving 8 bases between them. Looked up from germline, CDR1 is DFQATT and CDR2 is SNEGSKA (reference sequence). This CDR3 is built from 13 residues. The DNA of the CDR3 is TGCAGTGCTAGAGATAGAGGACACAATGAGCAGTTCTTC. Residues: CSARDRGHNEQFF.

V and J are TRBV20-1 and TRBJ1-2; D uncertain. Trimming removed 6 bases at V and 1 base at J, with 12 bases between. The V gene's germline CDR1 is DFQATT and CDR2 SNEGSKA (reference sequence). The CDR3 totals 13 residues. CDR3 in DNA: TGCAGTGCATCCCTCACAGTTAACTATGGCTACACCTTC. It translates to CSASLTVNYGYTF.

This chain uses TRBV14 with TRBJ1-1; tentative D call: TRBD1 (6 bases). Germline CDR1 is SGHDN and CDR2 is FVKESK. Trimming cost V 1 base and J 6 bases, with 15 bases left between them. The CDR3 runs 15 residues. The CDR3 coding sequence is TGTGCCAGCAGCCAAGTAGGCAGGGGAAGGTCTGAAGCTTTCTTT. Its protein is CASSQVGRGRSEAFF.

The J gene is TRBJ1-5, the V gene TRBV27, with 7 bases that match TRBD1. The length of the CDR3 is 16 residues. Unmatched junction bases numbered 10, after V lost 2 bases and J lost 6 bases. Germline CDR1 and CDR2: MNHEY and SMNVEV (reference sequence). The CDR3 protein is CASSLTYRGRSQPQHF. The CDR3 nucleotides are TGTGCCAGCAGTTTAACCTACAGGGGACGCAGTCAGCCCCAGCATTTT.

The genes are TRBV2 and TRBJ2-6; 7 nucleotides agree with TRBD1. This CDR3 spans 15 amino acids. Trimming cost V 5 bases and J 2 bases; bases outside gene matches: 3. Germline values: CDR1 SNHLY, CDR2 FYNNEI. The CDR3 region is CASSPDRPGANVLTF. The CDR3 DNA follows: TGTGCCAGCAGTCCGGACAGGCCTGGGGCCAACGTCCTGACTTTC.

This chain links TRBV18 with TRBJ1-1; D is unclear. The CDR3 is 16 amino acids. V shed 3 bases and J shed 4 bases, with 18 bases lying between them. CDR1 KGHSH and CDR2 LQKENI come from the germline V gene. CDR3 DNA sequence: TGTGCCAGCTCACCGAATCCTCCCGGCGCCACCACTGAAGCTTTCTTT. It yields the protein CASSPNPPGATTEAFF.

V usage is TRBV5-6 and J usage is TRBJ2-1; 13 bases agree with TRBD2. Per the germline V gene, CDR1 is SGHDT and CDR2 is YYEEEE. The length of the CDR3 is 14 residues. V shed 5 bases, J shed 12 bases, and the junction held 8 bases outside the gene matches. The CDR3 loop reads CASRRTSGRDGQFF. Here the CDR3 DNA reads TGTGCCAGCAGACGGACTAGCGGGAGAGATGGGCAGTTCTTC. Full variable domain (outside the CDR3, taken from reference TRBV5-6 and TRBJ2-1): DAGVTQSPTHLIKTRGQQVTLRCSPKSGHDTVSWYQQALGQGPQFIFQYYEEEERQRGNFPDRFSGHQFPNYSSELNVNALLLGDSALYLCASRRTSGRDGQFFGPGTRLTVL.